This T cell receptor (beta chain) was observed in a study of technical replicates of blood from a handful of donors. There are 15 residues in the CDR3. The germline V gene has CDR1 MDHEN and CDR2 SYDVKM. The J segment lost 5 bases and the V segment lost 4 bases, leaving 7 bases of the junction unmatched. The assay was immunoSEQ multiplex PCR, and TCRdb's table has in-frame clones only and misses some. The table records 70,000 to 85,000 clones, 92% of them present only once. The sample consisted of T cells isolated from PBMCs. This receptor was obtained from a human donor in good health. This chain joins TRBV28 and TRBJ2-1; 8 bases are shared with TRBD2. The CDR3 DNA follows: TGTGCCAGCAGTTCACTAGCGGCTTCTAACAATGAGCAGTTCTTC. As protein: CASSSLAASNNEQFF.